This T cell receptor beta chain comes out of a study of vaccination and CD4 T cells after COVID-19. Study background: The convalescents were made up of six males and four females, two of whom were Hispanic. Two-dose vaccination with either BNT162b2 or mRNA-1273 was given to participants.

This clonotype occurred a few times. Its antigen is unknown. The germline V gene encodes CDR1 MNHEY and CDR2 SMNVEV (reference sequence). V lost 7 bases and J lost 2; bases outside the gene matches: 8. The CDR3 length is 15 residues. Once obtained from cultured CD4+ T cells, the DNA was sequenced using the Oncomine TCR Beta short-read assay. TCRdb used MiXCR to reprocess the PCR reads, holding one entry per CDR3 protein. The sample has roughly 20,000 distinct CDR3 sequences, roughly 56% seen once; the top ten hold 9.5% to 13%. Treatment: approximately 11-day PBMC culture with coronavirus spike peptide pools or control peptides (ViraFEST assay). Every positive PCR date fell between March and December 2020, earlier than the US Alpha, Beta and Delta variants.

The TCR originated in a human donor who had recovered from COVID-19. The sequenced material came from CD4+ T cells from blood, cultured in vitro. V usage is TRBV27 and J usage is TRBJ1-5, with 7 bases identical to TRBD1. CDR3 in DNA: TGTGCCAGCAACAAGACAGGGTATCGCAATCAGCCCCAGCATTTT. It codes for CASNKTGYRNQPQHF.